The text below deals with one T cell receptor (beta chain). Other DNA sequences within the sample encode an identical CDR3. The data originate from a study of CD8+ T cells in alopecia areata. On the study more broadly: Treated patients swallowed 5 to 10 mg of oral tofacitinib twice daily.

The treatment was: oral pan-JAK inhibitor, 5-10 mg twice daily. In germline, CDR1 is LGHNT, CDR2 FRNRAP. The CDR3 covers 11 residues. V lost 1 base to trimming and J lost 5 bases, with 2 bases between them. RNA was extracted and reverse transcribed into cDNA as the sequencing template. The data were produced by immunoSEQ multiplex PCR, yet TCRdb's version contains in-frame clones alone and is incomplete. The repertoire holds 130,000 or so clones, with approximately 86% as singletons. The chain links TRBV12-5 to TRBJ2-5; unclear D gene. This TCR derives from a human donor with alopecia areata. Source: CD8+ T cells sorted from blood, taken at week 4, from a patient treated with tofacitinib. CDR3 sequence reads: CASGLGETQYF. In nucleotides, the CDR3 is TGTGCTAGTGGTTTGGGGGAGACCCAGTACTTC.